The 7 T cell receptor beta chains given below trace back to one sample, sequenced in a study of regulatory T cells in long-lasting Graves disease. Sample time point: newly diagnosed GD, antithyroid drugs for less than 3 months. PBMC RNA was the source of the TCR library. Library construction for TCR beta used iRepertoire HTBI primers and Arm-PCR of CDR3 regions. MiXCR, applied by TCRdb to the multiplex PCR reads, yields one record per CDR3 protein. The sample has some 400,000 distinct CDR3 sequences; under 15% are singletons. These data also featured in a second study, about T cells in Graves' hyperthyroidism and ophthalmopathy.

Sequences were derived from peripheral blood mononuclear cells (PBMCs), sampled at new diagnosis, from a patient treated with antithyroid drugs. The origin of the receptors is a woman younger than 45 with Graves disease.

This clonotype was seen a few times. CDR3 nucleotides: TGTGCCATAGCGACTTTAGCGGGAGGTGAGCAGTTCTTC. Protein: CAIATLAGGEQFF. V usage is TRBV19 and J usage is TRBJ2-1, with 10 bases identical to TRBD2. With V trimmed by 10 bases and J by 9 bases, 9 bases remained unmatched. Germline V gives CDR1 LNHDA, CDR2 SQIVND (reference sequence). This CDR3 comprises 13 residues.

This clonotype has only a few counts. V and J are TRBV20-1 and TRBJ1-3, with TRBD1 matching 7 bases. The CDR3 consists of 14 residues. Germline lookup yields CDR1 DFQATT and CDR2 SNEGSKA (reference sequence). V was pared by 7 bases and J by 0 bases, with 6 bases of the junction left unmatched. CDR3 amino acids: CSVLGTASGNTIYF. The CDR3 nucleotides read TGCAGTGTCCTAGGGACAGCCTCTGGAAACACCATATATTTT.

V usage is TRBV5-4 and J usage is TRBJ2-2; TRBD2 agrees at 13 bases. V shed 5 bases, J shed 4 bases, and the junction held 5 bases outside the gene matches. The CDR3 is 16 amino acids. The germline CDR1 and CDR2 sequences are SGHNT and YYREEE (reference sequence). CDR3 region: CASRSGLAGVTGELFF. CDR3 coding DNA: TGTGCCAGCAGGTCTGGACTAGCGGGAGTCACCGGGGAGCTGTTTTTT.

This clonotype was detected ten times or more. CDR3 region: CASSSDVNNEQFF. CDR3 DNA sequence: TGTGCCAGCAGCTCGGACGTCAACAATGAGCAGTTCTTC. The chain recombines TRBV11-2 with TRBJ2-1; D gene uncertain. CDR3 length: 13 residues. Germline V gene data show CDR1 as SGHAT and CDR2 as FQNNGV. Trimming left V 4 bases short and J 5 bases short, with 9 bases between. Looking up the rest from reference TRBV11-2 and TRBJ2-1 gives the full variable domain: EAGVAQSPRYKIIEKRQSVAFWCNPISGHATLYWYQQILGQGPKLLIQFQNNGVVDDSQLPKDRFSAERLKGVDSTLKIQPAKLEDSAVYLCASSSDVNNEQFFGPGTRLTVL.

This clonotype was seen more than once but under ten times. The CDR3 DNA reads TGTGCCAGCAGCTCCTCCGGGACTGATAAGGAGCAGTTCTTC. It translates to CASSSSGTDKEQFF. The chain uses TRBV7-3 and TRBJ2-1; possibly TRBD2 for D (6 bases). This CDR3 spans 14 amino acids. The germline gives CDR1 SGHTA, CDR2 FQGTGA. V was clipped by 4 bases and J by 10 bases, with 17 bases between them.

This clonotype was recorded many times. This sequence joins TRBV2 and TRBJ1-1; D gene uncertain. Trimming took off 3 bases at V and 3 bases at J, with 11 bases between the two ends. The CDR3 is 14 amino acids. Germline values: CDR1 SNHLY, CDR2 FYNNEI. The CDR3 nucleotides are TGTGCCAGCAGTGATATGGGAAGCCACACTGAAGCTTTCTTT. Amino acid sequence: CASSDMGSHTEAFF.

This clonotype was detected many times. The genes are TRBV5-1 and TRBJ2-3; 10 bases are shared with TRBD2. Germline values: CDR1 SGHRS, CDR2 YFSETQ. The CDR3 runs to 17 residues. The V segment lost 0 bases and the J segment 1 base; nucleotides outside the gene matches: 5. The chain's CDR3 is CASSLAPGLAGTDTQYF. The CDR3 DNA sequence: TGCGCCAGCAGCTTGGCCCCTGGACTAGCGGGCACAGATACGCAGTATTTT.